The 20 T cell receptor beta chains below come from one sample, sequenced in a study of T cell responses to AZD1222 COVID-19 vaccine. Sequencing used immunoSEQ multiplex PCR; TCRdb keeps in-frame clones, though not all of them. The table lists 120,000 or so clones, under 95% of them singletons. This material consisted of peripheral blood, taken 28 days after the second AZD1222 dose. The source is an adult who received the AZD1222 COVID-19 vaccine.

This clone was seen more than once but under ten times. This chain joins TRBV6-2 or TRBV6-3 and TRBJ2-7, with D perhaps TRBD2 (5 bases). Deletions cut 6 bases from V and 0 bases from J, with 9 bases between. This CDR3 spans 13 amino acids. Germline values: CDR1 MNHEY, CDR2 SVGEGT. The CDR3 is CASRPSLSYEQYF. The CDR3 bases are TGTGCCAGCAGGCCTAGCCTCTCCTACGAGCAGTACTTC.

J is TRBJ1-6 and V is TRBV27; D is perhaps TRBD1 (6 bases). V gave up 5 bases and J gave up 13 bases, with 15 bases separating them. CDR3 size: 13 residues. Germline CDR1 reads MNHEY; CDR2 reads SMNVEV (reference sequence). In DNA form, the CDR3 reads TGTGCCAGCAGTCCCGGACAGTCGGGTCCCCTCCACTTT. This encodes CASSPGQSGPLHF.

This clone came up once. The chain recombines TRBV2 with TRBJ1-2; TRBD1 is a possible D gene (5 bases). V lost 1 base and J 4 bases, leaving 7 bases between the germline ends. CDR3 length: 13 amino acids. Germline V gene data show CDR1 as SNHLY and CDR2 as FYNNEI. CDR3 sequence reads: CASSEEGPYGYTF. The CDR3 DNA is TGTGCCAGCAGTGAAGAGGGGCCCTATGGCTACACCTTC.

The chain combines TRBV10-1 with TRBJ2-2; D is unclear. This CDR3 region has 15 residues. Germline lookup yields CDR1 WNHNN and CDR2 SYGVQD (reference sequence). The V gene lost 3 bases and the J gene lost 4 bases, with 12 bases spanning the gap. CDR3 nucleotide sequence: TGCGCCAGCAGTGAAATCTCAGACCCCACCGGGGAGCTGTTTTTT. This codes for CASSEISDPTGELFF.

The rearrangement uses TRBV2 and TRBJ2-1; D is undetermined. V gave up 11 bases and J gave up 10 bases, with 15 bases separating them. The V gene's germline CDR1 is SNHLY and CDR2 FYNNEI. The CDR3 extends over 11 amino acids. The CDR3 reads CAARGSPEQFF. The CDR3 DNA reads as TGTGCCGCCCGAGGTTCGCCGGAGCAGTTCTTC. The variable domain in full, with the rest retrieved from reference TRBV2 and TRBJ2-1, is EPEVTQTPSHQVTQMGQEVILRCVPISNHLYFYWYRQILGQKVEFLVSFYNNEISEKSEIFDDQFSVERPDGSNFTLKIRSTKLEDSAMYFCAARGSPEQFFGPGTRLTVL.

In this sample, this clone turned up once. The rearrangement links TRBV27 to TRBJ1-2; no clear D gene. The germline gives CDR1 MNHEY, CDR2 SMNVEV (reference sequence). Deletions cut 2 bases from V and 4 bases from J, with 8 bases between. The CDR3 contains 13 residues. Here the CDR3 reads CASSLQESYGYTF. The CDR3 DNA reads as TGTGCCAGCAGTTTACAGGAATCCTATGGCTACACCTTC.

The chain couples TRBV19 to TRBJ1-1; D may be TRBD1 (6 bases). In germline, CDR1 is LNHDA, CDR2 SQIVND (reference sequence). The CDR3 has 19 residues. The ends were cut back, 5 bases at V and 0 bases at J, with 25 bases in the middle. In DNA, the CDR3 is TGTGCCAGTAGTGACCCAAAGACAGGCCGTATCCCCTTGAACACTGAAGCTTTCTTT. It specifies CASSDPKTGRIPLNTEAFF.

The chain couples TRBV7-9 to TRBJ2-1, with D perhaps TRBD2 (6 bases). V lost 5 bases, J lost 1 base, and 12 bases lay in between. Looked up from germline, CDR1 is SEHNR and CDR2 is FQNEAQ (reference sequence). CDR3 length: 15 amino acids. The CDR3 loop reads CASSPTGTSYNEQFF. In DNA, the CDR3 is TGTGCCAGCAGCCCCACTGGGACTTCCTACAATGAGCAGTTCTTC. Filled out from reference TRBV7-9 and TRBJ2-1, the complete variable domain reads DTGVSQNPRHKITKRGQNVTFRCDPISEHNRLYWYRQTLGQGPEFLTYFQNEAQLEKSRLLSDRFSAERPKGSFSTLEIQRTEQGDSAMYLCASSPTGTSYNEQFFGPGTRLTVL.

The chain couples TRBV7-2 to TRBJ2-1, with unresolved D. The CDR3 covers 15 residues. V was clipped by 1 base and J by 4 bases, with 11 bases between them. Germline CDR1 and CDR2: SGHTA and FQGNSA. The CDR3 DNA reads TGTGCCAGCAGCTTAGACGGCCCGGCGTACAATGAGCAGTTCTTC. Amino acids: CASSLDGPAYNEQFF.

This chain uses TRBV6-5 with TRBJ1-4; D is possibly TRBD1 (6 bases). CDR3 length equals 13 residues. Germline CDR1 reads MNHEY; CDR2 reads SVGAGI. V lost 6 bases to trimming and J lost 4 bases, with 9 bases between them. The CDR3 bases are TGTGCCAGCAGGCAGGGGAATAATGAAAAACTGTTTTTT. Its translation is CASRQGNNEKLFF.

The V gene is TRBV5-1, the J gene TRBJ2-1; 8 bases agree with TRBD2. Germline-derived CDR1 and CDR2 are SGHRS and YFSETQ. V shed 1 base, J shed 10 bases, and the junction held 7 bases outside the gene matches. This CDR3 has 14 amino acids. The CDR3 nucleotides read TGCGCCAGCAGCTTGAGTCTAGCGGGCCGGGAGCAGTTCTTC. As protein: CASSLSLAGREQFF. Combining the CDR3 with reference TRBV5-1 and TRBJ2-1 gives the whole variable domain KAGVTQTPRYLIKTRGQQVTLSCSPISGHRSVSWYQQTPGQGLQFLFEYFSETQRNKGNFPGRFSGRQFSNSRSEMNVSTLELGDSALYLCASSLSLAGREQFFGPGTRLTVL.

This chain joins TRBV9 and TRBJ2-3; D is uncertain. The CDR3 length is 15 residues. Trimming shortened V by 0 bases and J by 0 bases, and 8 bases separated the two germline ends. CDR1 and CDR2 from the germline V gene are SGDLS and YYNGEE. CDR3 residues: CASSVGPGSTDTQYF. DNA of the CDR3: TGTGCCAGCAGCGTAGGGCCAGGTAGCACAGATACGCAGTATTTT.

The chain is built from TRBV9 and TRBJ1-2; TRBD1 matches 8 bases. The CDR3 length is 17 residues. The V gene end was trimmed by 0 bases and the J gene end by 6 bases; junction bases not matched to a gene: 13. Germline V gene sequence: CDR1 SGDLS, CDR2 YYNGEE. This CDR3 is CASSVDPLRTGKDGYTF. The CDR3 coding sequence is TGTGCCAGCAGCGTAGACCCGCTGAGGACAGGGAAGGATGGCTACACCTTC.

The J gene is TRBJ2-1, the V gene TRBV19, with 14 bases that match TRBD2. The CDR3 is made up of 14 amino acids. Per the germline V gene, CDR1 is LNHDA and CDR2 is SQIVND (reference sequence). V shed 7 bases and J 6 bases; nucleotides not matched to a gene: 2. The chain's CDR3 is CASKGTSGSNEQFF. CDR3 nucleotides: TGTGCCAGTAAGGGGACTAGCGGGAGCAATGAGCAGTTCTTC.

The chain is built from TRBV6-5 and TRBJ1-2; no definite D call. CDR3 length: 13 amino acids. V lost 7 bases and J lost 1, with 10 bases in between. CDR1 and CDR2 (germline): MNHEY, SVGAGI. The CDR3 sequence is CASTLGGNYGYTF. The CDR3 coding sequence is TGTGCCAGCACATTAGGCGGTAACTATGGCTACACCTTC.

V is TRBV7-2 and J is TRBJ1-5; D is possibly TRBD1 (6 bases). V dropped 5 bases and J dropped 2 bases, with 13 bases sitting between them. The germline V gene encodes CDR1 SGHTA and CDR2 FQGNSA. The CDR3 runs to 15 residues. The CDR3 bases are TGTGCCAGCAGCCAGGGGACGGGGGGCAATCAGCCCCAGCATTTT. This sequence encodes CASSQGTGGNQPQHF.

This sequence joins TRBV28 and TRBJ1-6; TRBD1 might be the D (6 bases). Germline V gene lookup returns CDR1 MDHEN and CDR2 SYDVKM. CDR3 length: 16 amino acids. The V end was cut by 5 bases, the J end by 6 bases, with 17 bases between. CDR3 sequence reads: CASSPHGGAGNSPLHF. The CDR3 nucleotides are TGTGCCAGCAGTCCCCATGGGGGGGCTGGTAATTCACCCCTCCACTTT.

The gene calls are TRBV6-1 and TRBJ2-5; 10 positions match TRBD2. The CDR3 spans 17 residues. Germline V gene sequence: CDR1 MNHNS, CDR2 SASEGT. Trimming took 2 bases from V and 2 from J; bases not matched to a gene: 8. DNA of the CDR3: TGTGCCAGCAGTGAACGTAGCGGGGGGCCCCAGCAAGAGACCCAGTACTTC. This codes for CASSERSGGPQQETQYF.

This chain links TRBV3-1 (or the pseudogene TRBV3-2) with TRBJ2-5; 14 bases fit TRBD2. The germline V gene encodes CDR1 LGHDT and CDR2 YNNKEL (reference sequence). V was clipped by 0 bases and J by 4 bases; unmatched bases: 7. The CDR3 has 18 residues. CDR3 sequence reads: CASSQDRLAGGPGETQYF. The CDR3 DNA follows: TGTGCCAGCAGCCAAGATCGACTAGCGGGAGGGCCGGGAGAGACCCAGTACTTC.

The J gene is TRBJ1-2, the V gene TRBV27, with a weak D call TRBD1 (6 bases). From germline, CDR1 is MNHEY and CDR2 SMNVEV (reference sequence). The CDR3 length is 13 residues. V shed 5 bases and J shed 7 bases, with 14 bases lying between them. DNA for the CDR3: TGTGCCAGCAGTGCCCAGGGGCGGAGTGGCTACACCTTC. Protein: CASSAQGRSGYTF.